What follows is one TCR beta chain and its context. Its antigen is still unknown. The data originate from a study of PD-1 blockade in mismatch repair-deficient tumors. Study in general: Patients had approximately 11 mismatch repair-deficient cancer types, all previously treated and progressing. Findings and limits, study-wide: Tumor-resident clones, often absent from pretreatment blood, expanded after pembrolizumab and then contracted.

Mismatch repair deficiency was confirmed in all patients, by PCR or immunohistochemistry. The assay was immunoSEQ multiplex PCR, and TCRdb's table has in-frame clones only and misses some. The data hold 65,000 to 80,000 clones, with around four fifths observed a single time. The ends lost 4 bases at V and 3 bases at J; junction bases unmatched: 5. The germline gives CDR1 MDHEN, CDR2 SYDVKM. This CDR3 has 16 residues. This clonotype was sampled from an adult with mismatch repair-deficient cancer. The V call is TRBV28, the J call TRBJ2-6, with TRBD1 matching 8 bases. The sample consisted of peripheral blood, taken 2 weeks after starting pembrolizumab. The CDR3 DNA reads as TGTGCCAGCAGTTCGGACAGGGTATTTGGGGCCAACGTCCTGACTTTC. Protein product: CASSSDRVFGANVLTF.